Listed below are T cell receptor beta chains from one sample, sequenced in a study of identical twins. One entry per CDR3 protein, called by TCRdb with MiXCR from the 5' RACE reads. The sample holds just over 500,000 distinct CDR3 sequences; roughly a fifth are singletons and the top ten take 0.91%. These data are also associated with another study on T cells expressing NK-cell markers.

The material sequenced was CD4+ T cells sorted from blood. The source is a woman between 18 and 29 years old in good health. Each CDR3 is given with its conserved first and last residue. D genes are given only for firm matches.

TRBJ1-1,.,TRBV2,CASIKTRVVTEAFF
TRBJ2-1,.,TRBV9,CASSKKGVAASYNEQFF
TRBJ1-1,.,TRBV5-1,CASSLEPGLNTEAFF
TRBJ1-1,TRBD1,TRBV5-1,CASRPNRGRGTEAFF
TRBJ2-5,TRBD2,TRBV19,CASSPFIAGGQETQYF
TRBJ2-2,.,TRBV2,CASSREPQGTGELFF
TRBJ1-5,.,TRBV7-9,CASSHGRERGNQPQHF
TRBJ2-3,.,TRBV5-1,CASSFNLVGTDTQYF
TRBJ1-1,.,TRBV11-2,CASSSRGGSEAFF
TRBJ1-5,TRBD1,TRBV20-1,CSASSRGLWSNQPQHF
TRBJ2-3,.,TRBV5-5,CASSLEWATDTQYF
TRBJ2-1,.,TRBV12-3/TRBV12-4,CASRSPGQYNEQFF
TRBJ2-1,.,TRBV20-1,CSVQRGSYNEQFF
TRBJ2-4,.,TRBV9,CASSPRLAGDIQYF
TRBJ2-1,.,TRBV10-3,CAIRASNEQFF
TRBJ2-3,TRBD2,TRBV11-2,CASSSSLLAGGVTDTQYF
TRBJ1-1,.,TRBV12-3/TRBV12-4,CASSQLRGTEAFF
TRBJ2-7,.,TRBV20-1,CSASGGYSYEQYF
TRBJ2-1,.,TRBV20-1,CSALMGEQFF
TRBJ1-2,.,TRBV25-1,CASSELKSGYTF
TRBJ2-5,TRBD1,TRBV20-1,CSARGKGAGETQYF
TRBJ2-3,TRBD2,TRBV7-9,CASSSLAGERGSTQYF
TRBJ2-7,TRBD2,TRBV11-2,CASRHLAEVTYEQYF
TRBJ1-5,.,TRBV20-1,CSATHGGGNQPQHF
TRBJ1-4,TRBD1,TRBV7-9,CASRRPGQGDEKLFF
TRBJ2-7,TRBD2,TRBV4-3,CASSQGGAGVAEQYF
TRBJ1-1,.,TRBV10-3,CAISEREGPRTEAFF
TRBJ1-2,.,TRBV7-9,CASSLDRTYGYTF
TRBJ1-1,.,TRBV5-1,CASSSTDTEAFF
TRBJ1-1,.,TRBV20-1,CSVRTGDNTEAFF
TRBJ2-3,TRBD2,TRBV6-1,CASKRDFPTDTQYF
TRBJ2-5,.,TRBV4-2,CASSQDLLAVETQYF